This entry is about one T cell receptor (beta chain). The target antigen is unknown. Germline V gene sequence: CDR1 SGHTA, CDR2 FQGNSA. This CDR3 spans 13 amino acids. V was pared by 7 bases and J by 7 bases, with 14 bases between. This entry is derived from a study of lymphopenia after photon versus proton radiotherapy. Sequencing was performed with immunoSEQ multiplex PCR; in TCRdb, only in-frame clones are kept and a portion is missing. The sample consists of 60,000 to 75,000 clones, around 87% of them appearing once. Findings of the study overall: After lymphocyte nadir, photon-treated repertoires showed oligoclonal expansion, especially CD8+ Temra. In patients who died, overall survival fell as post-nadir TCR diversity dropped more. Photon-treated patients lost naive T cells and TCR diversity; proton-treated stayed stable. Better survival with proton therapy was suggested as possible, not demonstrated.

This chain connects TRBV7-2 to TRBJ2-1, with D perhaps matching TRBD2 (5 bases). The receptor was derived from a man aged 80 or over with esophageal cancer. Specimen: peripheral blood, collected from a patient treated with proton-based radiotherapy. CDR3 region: CASTILATNEQFF. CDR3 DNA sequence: TGTGCCAGCACTATTCTAGCAACGAATGAGCAGTTCTTC.